Shown below are 22 T cell receptor beta chains from a single sample sequenced in a study of blood T cell repertoires in COVID-19. This table comes from immunoSEQ multiplex PCR, and its TCRdb copy is limited to in-frame clones, with some not included. The sample carries about 75,000 clones, 90% recorded once. Source material: peripheral blood. The origin of the receptors is a human donor in a cohort sampled during active COVID-19.

The CDR3 coding sequence is TGCGCCAGCAGCCAAGAAGACAGGGACGGCTATGGCTACACCTTC. Translating it yields CASSQEDRDGYGYTF. The gene calls are TRBV4-1 and TRBJ1-2, with 7 bases that match TRBD1. The length of the CDR3 is 15 residues. Trimming took 0 bases from V and 4 from J; bases not matched to a gene: 5. Germline lookup yields CDR1 MGHRA and CDR2 YSYEKL.

The V and J genes are TRBV2 and TRBJ1-1; tentatively, D is TRBD1 (5 bases). The V gene lost 9 bases and the J gene lost 6 bases, with 20 bases spanning the gap. CDR3 length equals 14 residues. Germline-derived CDR1 and CDR2 are SNHLY and FYNNEI. CDR3 in DNA: TGTGCCAGTGGGGGGACTGCTTCTAGGGCTGAAGCTTTCTTT. Protein: CASGGTASRAEAFF.

In this sample, this clone turned up once. J is TRBJ1-5 and V is TRBV7-2; D ambiguous. CDR3 length equals 17 residues. V gave up 1 base and J gave up 3 bases, with 16 bases separating them. The germline gives CDR1 SGHTA, CDR2 FQGNSA. The CDR3 bases are TGTGCCAGCAGCTTAGAACCGCGGTTACGGTCCAATCAGCCCCAGCATTTT. The encoded protein is CASSLEPRLRSNQPQHF.

The rearrangement joins TRBV19 to TRBJ1-5; 12 positions match TRBD1. The V gene's germline CDR1 is LNHDA and CDR2 SQIVND (reference sequence). The CDR3 is 15 residues long. V trimming: 6 bases; J trimming: 8 bases; junction bases outside the gene matches: 8. DNA for the CDR3: TGTGCCAGTAGGGGACGGGACAGGGGGCTGGAGCCCCAGCATTTT. Protein product: CASRGRDRGLEPQHF.

This chain joins TRBV6-5 and TRBJ1-2; 7 nucleotides match TRBD1. This CDR3 is 13 amino acids long. From germline, CDR1 is MNHEY and CDR2 SVGAGI. Germline trimming cut 5 bases from V and 2 bases from J; bases unmatched to any gene: 2. The CDR3 region is CASSTQGNYGYTF. The DNA for the CDR3 is TGTGCCAGCAGTACACAGGGGAACTATGGCTACACCTTC.

This clone was observed a handful of times. The chain employs TRBV7-9 and TRBJ1-5, with D possibly matching TRBD1 (5 bases). The germline V gene has CDR1 SEHNR and CDR2 FQNEAQ (reference sequence). The ends were cut back, 2 bases at V and 5 bases at J, with 7 bases in the middle. This CDR3 has 13 residues. For the CDR3, the DNA is TGTGCCAGCAGCTTACAAGGGGATCAGCCCCAGCATTTT. This translates into CASSLQGDQPQHF. The full variable domain, in which reference TRBV7-9 and TRBJ1-5 provide the parts outside the CDR3, is DTGVSQNPRHKITKRGQNVTFRCDPISEHNRLYWYRQTLGQGPEFLTYFQNEAQLEKSRLLSDRFSAERPKGSFSTLEIQRTEQGDSAMYLCASSLQGDQPQHFGDGTRLSIL.

The chain combines TRBV13 with TRBJ2-1; 13 nucleotides match TRBD2. The length of the CDR3 is 15 residues. Germline assignment: CDR1 PRHDT and CDR2 FYEKMQ (reference sequence). V lost 5 bases and J lost 5; bases outside the gene matches: 3. In nucleotides, the CDR3 is TGTGCCAGCAGCCGGACTAGCGGGGGTGACAATGAGCAGTTCTTC. Translated: CASSRTSGGDNEQFF.

The chain is built from TRBV21-1 and TRBJ2-6; TRBD1 is the table's D call, not checked against the DNA. TRBV21-1 is assigned pseudogene status. This CDR3 has 17 amino acids. The CDR3 sequence is CASSRHRGSLGANVLTF. The CDR3 DNA reads as TGTGCCAGCAGCAGACACAGGGGAAGTCTTGGGGCCAACGTCCTGACTTTC.

The chain has TRBV5-6 and TRBJ2-7; the D gene is possibly TRBD1 (6 bases). V lost 1 base to trimming and J lost 5 bases, with 13 bases between them. Germline-derived CDR1 and CDR2 are SGHDT and YYEEEE. The CDR3 has 14 amino acids. The CDR3 loop reads CASSLNYRDHEQYF. The CDR3 bases are TGTGCCAGCAGCTTGAATTACAGGGACCACGAGCAGTACTTC.

This chain uses TRBV6-2 or TRBV6-3 with TRBJ2-7, with D perhaps matching TRBD2 (6 bases). The V end was cut by 4 bases, the J end by 2 bases, with 15 bases between. Germline V gene lookup returns CDR1 MNHEY and CDR2 SVGEGT. The CDR3 totals 15 residues. CDR3 protein: CASSSTPTSTYEQYF. The CDR3 DNA reads TGTGCCAGCAGTTCAACTCCGACTAGTACCTACGAGCAGTACTTC.

The CDR3 DNA reads as TGCGCCAGCAGCCTGGACCCACTTAATCAGCCCCAGCATTTT. Translated: CASSLDPLNQPQHF. The V call is TRBV5-1, the J call TRBJ1-5; D gene unclear. In germline, CDR1 is SGHRS, CDR2 YFSETQ. This CDR3 has 14 residues. Trimming shortened V by 4 bases and J by 4 bases, and 12 bases separated the two germline ends.

This sequence joins TRBV28 and TRBJ2-6, with D possibly matching TRBD2 (6 bases). The CDR3 runs 17 residues. CDR1 is MDHEN and CDR2 is SYDVKM in the germline V gene. The V end was cut by 3 bases, the J end by 0 bases, with 12 bases between. CDR3 bases: TGTGCCAGCAGTTTCGCCGGGAGTAGCTCTGGGGCCAACGTCCTGACTTTC. This translates into CASSFAGSSSGANVLTF.

In its sample, this clone was seen a few times. The genes are TRBV14 and TRBJ2-6; possibly TRBD2 for D (5 bases). V was shortened by 0 bases and J by 1 base, with 7 bases between the two germline ends. CDR1 is SGHDN and CDR2 is FVKESK in the germline V gene. The CDR3 runs to 16 residues. The CDR3 region is CASSQDPGSGANVLTF. The CDR3 DNA reads as TGTGCCAGCAGCCAAGATCCGGGGTCTGGGGCCAACGTCCTGACTTTC.

The CDR3, as DNA: TGTGCCAGCAGCCAAGAGGGCGCAGATACTAACTATGGCTACACCTTC. Its protein product is CASSQEGADTNYGYTF. The V gene is TRBV4-2, the J gene TRBJ1-2, with D unresolved. Germline values: CDR1 LGHNA, CDR2 YNFKEQ. Trimming left V 0 bases short and J 0 bases short, with 11 bases between. The length of the CDR3 is 16 residues.

This chain links TRBV29-1 with TRBJ2-2, with D perhaps TRBD1 (8 bases). The CDR3 totals 13 residues. The germline V and J ends were trimmed by 6 bases and 5 bases, with 13 bases remaining between them. Germline CDR1 reads SQVTM; CDR2 reads ANQGSEA. The CDR3 bases are TGCAGCGTACAGGGGGGGCGGACCGGGGAGCTGTTTTTT. Amino acid sequence: CSVQGGRTGELFF.

The chain employs TRBV7-9 and TRBJ1-1; D is unclear. The germline V and J ends were trimmed by 5 bases and 10 bases, with 17 bases remaining between them. This CDR3 region has 13 residues. Germline CDR1 reads SEHNR; CDR2 reads FQNEAQ (reference sequence). The CDR3 nucleotides are TGTGCCAGCAGCCTACCTCCAAGGGAGGGAGCTTTCTTT. Translation: CASSLPPREGAFF.

The sample holds a few counts of this clone. The junction departs from the called germline gene at one end, perhaps through a read error. This rearrangement joins TRBV19 to TRBJ2-7; 9 positions match TRBD2. The CDR3 has 14 amino acids. CDR1 LNHDA and CDR2 SQIVND come from the germline V gene (reference sequence). The CDR3 DNA reads as TGTGCCAGTAGTCCTAGCGGGGTCTCCCACGAGCAGTACTTC. Its translation: CASSPSGVSHEQYF. The complete variable domain, with remaining parts taken from reference TRBV19 and TRBJ2-7, reads DGGITQSPKYLFRKEGQNVTLSCEQNLNHDAMYWYRQDPGQGLRLIYYSQIVNDFQKGDIAEGYSVSREKKESFPLTVTSAQKNPTAFYLCASSPSGVSHEQYFGPGTRLTVT.

The rearrangement uses TRBV7-2 and TRBJ1-2, with D unresolved. The germline CDR1 and CDR2 sequences are SGHTA and FQGNSA. This CDR3 is 15 amino acids long. Trimming shortened V by 4 bases and J by 4 bases, and 16 bases separated the two germline ends. DNA of the CDR3: TGTGCCAGCAGCTCGTCTGTTCTTAGCGGCTATGGCTACACCTTC. It codes for CASSSSVLSGYGYTF.

The table lists this clone with a count of one. V usage is TRBV11-2 and J usage is TRBJ2-7; TRBD2 matches 8 bases. Trimming cost V 4 bases and J 2 bases; bases outside gene matches: 4. CDR3 length: 14 amino acids. Germline CDR1 reads SGHAT; CDR2 reads FQNNGV. The CDR3: CASSYTSGAYEQYF. DNA of the CDR3: TGTGCCAGCAGCTACACTAGCGGAGCCTACGAGCAGTACTTC.

This sequence joins TRBV3-1 (or the pseudogene TRBV3-2) and TRBJ2-3; D is uncertain. The V gene lost 3 bases and the J gene lost 6 bases, with 7 bases spanning the gap. This CDR3 region has 12 residues. The germline CDR1 and CDR2 sequences are LGHDT and YNNKEL (reference sequence). The CDR3 loop reads CASSHQKDTQYF. The CDR3 nucleotides are TGTGCCAGCAGCCATCAGAAGGATACGCAGTATTTT.

The V call is TRBV18, the J call TRBJ1-1; D may be TRBD1 (5 bases). Germline loops: CDR1 KGHSH, CDR2 LQKENI. Trimming took off 2 bases at V and 1 base at J, with 14 bases between the two ends. The CDR3 sequence is 16 residues long. The CDR3 DNA sequence: TGTGCCAGCTCACCAAGTTTGGGGGGTAAGAACACTGAAGCTTTCTTT. This translates into CASSPSLGGKNTEAFF.

Only a few counts were recorded for this clone. V gene TRBV7-8 combines with J gene TRBJ2-2; tentatively, D is TRBD1 (6 bases). Trimming stripped 5 bases from V and 7 bases from J, with 23 bases between. Germline CDR1 and CDR2: SGHVS and FQNEAQ. The CDR3 runs to 17 residues. The DNA for the CDR3 is TGTGCCAGCAGCCCTCAACCTATCGGGACAAAATACGGGGAGCTGTTTTTT. This gives the protein CASSPQPIGTKYGELFF.